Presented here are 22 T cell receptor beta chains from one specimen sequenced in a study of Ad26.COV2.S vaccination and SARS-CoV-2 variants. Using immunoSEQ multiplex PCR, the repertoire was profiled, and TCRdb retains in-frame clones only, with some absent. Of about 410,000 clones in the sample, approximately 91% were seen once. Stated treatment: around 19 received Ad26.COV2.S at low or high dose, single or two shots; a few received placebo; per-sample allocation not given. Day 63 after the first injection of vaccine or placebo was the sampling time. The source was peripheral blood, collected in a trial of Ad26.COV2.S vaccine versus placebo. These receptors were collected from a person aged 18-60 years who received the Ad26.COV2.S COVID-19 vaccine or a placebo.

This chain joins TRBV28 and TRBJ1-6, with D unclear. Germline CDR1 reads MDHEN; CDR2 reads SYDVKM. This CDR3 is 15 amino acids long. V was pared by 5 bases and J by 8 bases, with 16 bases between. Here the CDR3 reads CASSLGVRTYSPLHF. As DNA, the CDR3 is TGTGCCAGCAGTCTAGGAGTCCGGACCTATTCACCCCTCCACTTT. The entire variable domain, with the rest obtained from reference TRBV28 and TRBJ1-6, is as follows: DVKVTQSSRYLVKRTGEKVFLECVQDMDHENMFWYRQDPGLGLRLIYFSYDVKMKEKGDIPEGYSVSREKKERFSLILESASTNQTSMYLCASSLGVRTYSPLHFGNGTRLTVT.

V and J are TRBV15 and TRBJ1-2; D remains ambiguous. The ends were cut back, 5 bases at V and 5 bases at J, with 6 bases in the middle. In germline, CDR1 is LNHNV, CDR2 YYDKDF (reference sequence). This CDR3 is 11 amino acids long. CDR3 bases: TGTGCCACCAGCGGAGGATATGGCTACACCTTC. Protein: CATSGGYGYTF.

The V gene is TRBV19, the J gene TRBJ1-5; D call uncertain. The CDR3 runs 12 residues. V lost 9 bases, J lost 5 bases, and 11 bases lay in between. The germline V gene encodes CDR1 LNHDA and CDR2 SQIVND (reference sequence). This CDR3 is CASQTRDQPQHF. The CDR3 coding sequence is TGTGCCAGCCAAACGCGAGATCAGCCCCAGCATTTT. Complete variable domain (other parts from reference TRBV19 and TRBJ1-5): DGGITQSPKYLFRKEGQNVTLSCEQNLNHDAMYWYRQDPGQGLRLIYYSQIVNDFQKGDIAEGYSVSREKKESFPLTVTSAQKNPTAFYLCASQTRDQPQHFGDGTRLSIL.

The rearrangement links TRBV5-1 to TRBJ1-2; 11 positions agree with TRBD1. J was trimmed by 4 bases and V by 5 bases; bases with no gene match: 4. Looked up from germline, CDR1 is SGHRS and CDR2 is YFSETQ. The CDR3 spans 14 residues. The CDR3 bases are TGCGCCAGCAGACCCGGACAGGGGGCCTATGGCTACACCTTC. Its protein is CASRPGQGAYGYTF.

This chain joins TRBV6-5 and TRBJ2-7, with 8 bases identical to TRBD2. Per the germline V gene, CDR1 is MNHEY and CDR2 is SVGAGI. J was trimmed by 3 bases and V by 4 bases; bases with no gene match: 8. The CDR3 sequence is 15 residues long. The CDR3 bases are TGTGCCAGCAGTTTAGGGGCTAGCGGGCGCTACGAGCAGTACTTC. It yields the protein CASSLGASGRYEQYF.

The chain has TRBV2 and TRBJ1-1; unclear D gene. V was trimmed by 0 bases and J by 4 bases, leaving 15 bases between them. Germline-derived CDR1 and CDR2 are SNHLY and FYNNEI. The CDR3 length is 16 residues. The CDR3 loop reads CASSEARWEEPTEAFF. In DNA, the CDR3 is TGTGCCAGCAGTGAAGCAAGGTGGGAAGAACCCACTGAAGCTTTCTTT.

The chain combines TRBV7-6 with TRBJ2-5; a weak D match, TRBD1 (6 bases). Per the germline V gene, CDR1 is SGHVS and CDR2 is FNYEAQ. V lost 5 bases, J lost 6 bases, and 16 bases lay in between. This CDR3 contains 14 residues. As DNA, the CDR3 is TGTGCCAGCAGCCGGGTGCCAGGGGAAAAGACCCAGTACTTC. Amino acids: CASSRVPGEKTQYF.

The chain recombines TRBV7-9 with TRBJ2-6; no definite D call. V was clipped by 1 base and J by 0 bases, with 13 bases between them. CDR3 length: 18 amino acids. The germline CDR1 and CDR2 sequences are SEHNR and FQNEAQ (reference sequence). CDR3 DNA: TGTGCCAGCAGCTTAGGGCGAGATCCTAGCTCTGGGGCCAACGTCCTGACTTTC. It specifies CASSLGRDPSSGANVLTF.

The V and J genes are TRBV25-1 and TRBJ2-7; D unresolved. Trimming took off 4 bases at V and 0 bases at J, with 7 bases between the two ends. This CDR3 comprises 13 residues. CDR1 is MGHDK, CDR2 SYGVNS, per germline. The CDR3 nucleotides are TGTGCCAGCAGTGGAGCCAGCTCCTACGAGCAGTACTTC. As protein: CASSGASSYEQYF.

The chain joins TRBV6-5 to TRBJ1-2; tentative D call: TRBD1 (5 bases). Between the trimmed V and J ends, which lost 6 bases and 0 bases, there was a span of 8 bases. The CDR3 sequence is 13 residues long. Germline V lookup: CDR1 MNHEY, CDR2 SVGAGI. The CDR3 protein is CASRDTANYGYTF. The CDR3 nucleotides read TGTGCCAGCAGGGACACTGCTAACTATGGCTACACCTTC.

The CDR3 nucleotides are TGTGCCAGCAGCCATCCCCGGGGGCGGGCCGGGTCAGATACGCAGTATTTT. Residues: CASSHPRGRAGSDTQYF. The chain recombines TRBV7-2 with TRBJ2-3; the D call may be TRBD1 or TRBD2 (6 bases each). The CDR3 contains 17 residues. With 5 bases removed from V and 4 bases from J, the gap between germline ends came to 22 bases. Germline CDR1 reads SGHTA; CDR2 reads FQGNSA.

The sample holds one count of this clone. The CDR3 region has the DNA TGTGCCAGCAGCCAAGATAGAGAGACCCAGTACTTC. It encodes CASSQDRETQYF. This rearrangement joins TRBV4-2 to TRBJ2-5; no firm D call. V lost 0 bases and J lost 4, with 3 bases in between. The CDR3 covers 12 residues. CDR1 and CDR2 from the germline V gene are LGHNA and YNFKEQ.

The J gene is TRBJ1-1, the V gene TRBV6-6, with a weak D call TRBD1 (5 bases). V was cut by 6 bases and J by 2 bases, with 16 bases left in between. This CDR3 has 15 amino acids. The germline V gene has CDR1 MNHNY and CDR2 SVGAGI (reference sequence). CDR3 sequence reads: CASRPPGTGNTEAFF. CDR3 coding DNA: TGTGCCAGCAGGCCACCCGGGACGGGAAACACTGAAGCTTTCTTT.

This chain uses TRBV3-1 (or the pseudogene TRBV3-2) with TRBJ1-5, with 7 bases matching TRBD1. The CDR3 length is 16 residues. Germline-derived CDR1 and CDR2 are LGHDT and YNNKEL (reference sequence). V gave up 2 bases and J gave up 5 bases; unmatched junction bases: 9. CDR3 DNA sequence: TGTGCCAGCAGCCAAACCACGGGGACAGCGGATCAGCCCCAGCATTTT. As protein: CASSQTTGTADQPQHF.

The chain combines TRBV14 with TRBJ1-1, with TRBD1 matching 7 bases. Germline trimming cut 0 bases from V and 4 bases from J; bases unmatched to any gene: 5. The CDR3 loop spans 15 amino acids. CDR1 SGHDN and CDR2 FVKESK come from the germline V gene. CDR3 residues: CASSQERGPGTEAFF. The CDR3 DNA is TGTGCCAGCAGCCAAGAAAGGGGGCCTGGCACTGAAGCTTTCTTT.

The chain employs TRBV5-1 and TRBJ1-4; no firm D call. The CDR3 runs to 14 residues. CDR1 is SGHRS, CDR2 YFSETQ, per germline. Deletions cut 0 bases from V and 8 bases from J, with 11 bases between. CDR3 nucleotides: TGCGCCAGCAGCTTGGGGACGCGGGCGGAAAAACTGTTTTTT. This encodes CASSLGTRAEKLFF.

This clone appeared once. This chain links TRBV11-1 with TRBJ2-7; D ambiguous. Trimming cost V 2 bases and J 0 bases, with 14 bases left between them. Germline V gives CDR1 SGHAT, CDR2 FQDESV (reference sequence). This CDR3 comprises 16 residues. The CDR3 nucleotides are TGTGCCAGCAGCTTAACAGACGGGCCTAGCTCCTACGAGCAGTACTTC. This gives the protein CASSLTDGPSSYEQYF.

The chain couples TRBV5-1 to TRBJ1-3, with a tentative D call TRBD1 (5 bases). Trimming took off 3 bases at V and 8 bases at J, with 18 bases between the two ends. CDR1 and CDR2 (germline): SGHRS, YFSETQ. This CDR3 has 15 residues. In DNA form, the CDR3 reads TGCGCCAGCAGCTCTACTCCCGGGGCTGTAGACACCATATATTTT. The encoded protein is CASSSTPGAVDTIYF.

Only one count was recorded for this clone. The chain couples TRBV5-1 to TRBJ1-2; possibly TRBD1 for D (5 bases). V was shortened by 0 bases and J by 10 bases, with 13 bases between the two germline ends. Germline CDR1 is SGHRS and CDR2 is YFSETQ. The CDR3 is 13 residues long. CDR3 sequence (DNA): TGCGCCAGCAGCTTGGGCCCCAGGGAAGACTACACCTTC. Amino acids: CASSLGPREDYTF. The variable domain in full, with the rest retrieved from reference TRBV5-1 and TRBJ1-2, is KAGVTQTPRYLIKTRGQQVTLSCSPISGHRSVSWYQQTPGQGLQFLFEYFSETQRNKGNFPGRFSGRQFSNSRSEMNVSTLELGDSALYLCASSLGPREDYTFGSGTRLTVV.

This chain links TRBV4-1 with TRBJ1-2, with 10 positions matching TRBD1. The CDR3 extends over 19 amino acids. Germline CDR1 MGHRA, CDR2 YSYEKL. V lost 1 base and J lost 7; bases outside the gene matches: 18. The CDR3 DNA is TGCGCCAGCAGCCAAGTTCCTTGGGGACAGGGGTTAAAGTCCGGTGGCTACACCTTC. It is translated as CASSQVPWGQGLKSGGYTF.

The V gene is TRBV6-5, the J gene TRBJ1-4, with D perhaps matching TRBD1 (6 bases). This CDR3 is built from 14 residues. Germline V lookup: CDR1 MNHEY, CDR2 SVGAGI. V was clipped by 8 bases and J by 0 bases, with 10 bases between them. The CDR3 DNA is TGTGCCAGCGGCAGGGGAGCAACTAATGAAAAACTGTTTTTT. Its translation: CASGRGATNEKLFF.

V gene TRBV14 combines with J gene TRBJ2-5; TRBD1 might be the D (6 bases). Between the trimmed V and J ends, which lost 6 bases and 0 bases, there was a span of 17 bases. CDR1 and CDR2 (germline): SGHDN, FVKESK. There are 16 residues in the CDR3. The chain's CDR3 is CASSTIEGVNQETQYF. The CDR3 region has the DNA TGTGCCAGCAGTACCATCGAGGGGGTGAACCAAGAGACCCAGTACTTC.